Listed here are 24 T cell receptor beta chains from one sample, sequenced in a study of memory CD4+ T cells and cytomegalovirus serostatus. The sort gate was single viable CD3+CD4+CD8-CD45RO+ cells for memory CD4+ T cells. TCRdb keeps only in-frame clones here, not all; method: immunoSEQ multiplex PCR. The sample shows 40,000 to 55,000 clones, approximately 78% of them seen only once. Specimen: memory CD4+ T cells from blood. These receptors were collected from an adult in good health and CMV-seronegative.

This chain uses TRBV6-1 with TRBJ2-1; weak D call: TRBD2 (6 bases). The CDR3 is made up of 18 amino acids. V was shortened by 2 bases and J by 5 bases, with 22 bases between the two germline ends. In germline, CDR1 is MNHNS, CDR2 SASEGT. The CDR3 loop is CASSELATGSVPHNEQFF. CDR3 nucleotide sequence: TGTGCCAGCAGTGAATTGGCTACCGGGAGTGTGCCCCACAATGAGCAGTTCTTC.

The chain couples TRBV19 to TRBJ1-4, with D tentatively TRBD1 (5 bases). V was shortened by 6 bases and J by 4 bases, with 9 bases between the two germline ends. The CDR3 totals 13 residues. The germline V gene has CDR1 LNHDA and CDR2 SQIVND (reference sequence). DNA of the CDR3: TGTGCCAGTAGCAGGGCTTTTAATGAAAAACTGTTTTTT. It is translated as CASSRAFNEKLFF.

The genes are TRBV12-5 and TRBJ2-7; 7 bases fit TRBD1. Germline V gene sequence: CDR1 LGHNT, CDR2 FRNRAP. This CDR3 has 14 residues. Trimming cost V 4 bases and J 0 bases; bases outside gene matches: 3. The CDR3 DNA reads TGTGCTAGTGGTTGGAGACAGGGCTCCTACGAGCAGTACTTC. Amino acid sequence: CASGWRQGSYEQYF.

The gene calls are TRBV30 and TRBJ1-2; D is unclear. V lost 5 bases, J lost 5 bases, and 12 bases lay in between. This CDR3 has 12 amino acids. Germline values: CDR1 GTSNPN, CDR2 SVGIG (reference sequence). CDR3 sequence reads: CAWDPGIYGYTF. The CDR3 DNA follows: TGTGCCTGGGACCCGGGCATTTATGGCTACACCTTC.

The J gene is TRBJ2-3, the V gene TRBV18; TRBD1 matches at 10 bases. Trimming cost V 5 bases and J 6 bases; bases outside gene matches: 8. The germline gives CDR1 KGHSH, CDR2 LQKENI. There are 15 residues in the CDR3. The DNA for the CDR3 is TGTGCCAGCTCATCAAGACAGGGGGCGGTGGATACGCAGTATTTT. This translates into CASSSRQGAVDTQYF.

The chain links TRBV14 to TRBJ2-7, with 9 bases fitting TRBD1. Germline V gene sequence: CDR1 SGHDN, CDR2 FVKESK. The CDR3 sequence is 14 residues long. With 5 bases clipped from V and 4 bases from J, the junction kept 6 bases outside the gene matches. The CDR3 reads CASSSGTGFYEQYF. DNA for the CDR3: TGTGCCAGCAGCTCCGGGACAGGGTTTTACGAGCAGTACTTC.

This clone was counted only a few times. The chain employs TRBV19 and TRBJ1-5, with D uncertain. Trimming removed 3 bases from V and 0 bases from J, with 12 bases in between. The CDR3 sequence is 16 residues long. CDR1 and CDR2 (germline): LNHDA, SQIVND (reference sequence). The chain's CDR3 is CASSISGKGSNQPQHF. DNA for the CDR3: TGTGCCAGTAGTATCAGCGGTAAGGGTAGCAATCAGCCCCAGCATTTT.

This clone has only one observation. The chain uses TRBV19 and TRBJ1-2; the D gene is possibly TRBD1 (5 bases). This CDR3 has 17 residues. With 5 bases removed from V and 0 bases from J, the gap between germline ends came to 19 bases. Germline V gene data show CDR1 as LNHDA and CDR2 as SQIVND (reference sequence). CDR3 in amino acids: CASSPKTAGKANYGYTF. Written as DNA, the CDR3 is TGTGCCAGTAGTCCCAAGACAGCCGGAAAAGCTAACTATGGCTACACCTTC. Together with reference TRBV19 and TRBJ1-2, the CDR3 gives the full variable domain: DGGITQSPKYLFRKEGQNVTLSCEQNLNHDAMYWYRQDPGQGLRLIYYSQIVNDFQKGDIAEGYSVSREKKESFPLTVTSAQKNPTAFYLCASSPKTAGKANYGYTFGSGTRLTVV.

The chain joins TRBV28 to TRBJ1-2; TRBD1 matches 8 bases. V dropped 7 bases and J dropped 9; count of bases not matched to a gene: 13. CDR3 length: 14 amino acids. The germline V gene encodes CDR1 MDHEN and CDR2 SYDVKM. This CDR3 is CASTYGARGLRYTF. In DNA form, the CDR3 reads TGTGCCAGCACCTATGGGGCCAGGGGGCTCCGCTACACCTTC.

In this sample, this clone turned up once. The V call is TRBV30, the J call TRBJ2-4; D not resolved. The length of the CDR3 is 13 residues. CDR1 GTSNPN and CDR2 SVGIG come from the germline V gene (reference sequence). V was pared by 7 bases and J by 1 base, with 11 bases between. CDR3 region: CAFSTGAKNIQYF. CDR3 nucleotides: TGTGCCTTTTCAACCGGGGCCAAAAACATTCAGTACTTC.

This clone showed up just a few times. This chain links TRBV12-5 with TRBJ2-1; D call uncertain. V was cut by 1 base and J by 4 bases, with 5 bases left in between. Germline V CDR1 and CDR2: LGHNT, FRNRAP. CDR3 length: 13 residues. This CDR3 is CASGLGVYNEQFF. The CDR3 nucleotides are TGTGCTAGTGGTTTGGGGGTTTACAATGAGCAGTTCTTC.

By sample fraction, this clone is medium-sized. This rearrangement joins TRBV28 to TRBJ2-7; no reliable D call. The germline V gene has CDR1 MDHEN and CDR2 SYDVKM. Trimming stripped 7 bases from V and 2 bases from J, with 6 bases between. The CDR3 consists of 11 residues. The chain's CDR3 is CASTSAYEQYF. CDR3 sequence (DNA): TGTGCCAGCACTTCCGCCTACGAGCAGTACTTC.

This clone turned up a few times. The V and J genes are TRBV2 and TRBJ2-1; maybe TRBD2 (6 bases). The ends were cut back, 6 bases at V and 0 bases at J, with 12 bases in the middle. Germline lookup yields CDR1 SNHLY and CDR2 FYNNEI. The CDR3 is made up of 15 amino acids. CDR3 nucleotides: TGTGCCAGCAGCGGGAGCGGAGTCTCCTACAATGAGCAGTTCTTC. Protein: CASSGSGVSYNEQFF.

The chain is built from TRBV19 and TRBJ2-1, with TRBD2 as a possible D gene (6 bases). V was clipped by 6 bases and J by 8 bases, with 14 bases between them. The germline V gene encodes CDR1 LNHDA and CDR2 SQIVND (reference sequence). The CDR3 has 13 residues. The CDR3 sequence is CASRRRENDEQFF. CDR3 nucleotides: TGTGCCAGTAGGCGACGGGAGAACGATGAGCAGTTCTTC. The full variable domain, its missing parts supplied by reference TRBV19 and TRBJ2-1, is DGGITQSPKYLFRKEGQNVTLSCEQNLNHDAMYWYRQDPGQGLRLIYYSQIVNDFQKGDIAEGYSVSREKKESFPLTVTSAQKNPTAFYLCASRRRENDEQFFGPGTRLTVL.

A word on this clone: At one boundary the junction diverges from the germline segment, which might be a read error. The rearrangement uses TRBV6-1 and TRBJ2-3; D not certain. Germline loops: CDR1 MNHNS, CDR2 SASEGT. This CDR3 is 13 amino acids long. For the CDR3, the DNA is TGTGCCAGCAGGGAAGGCGGAGTGGATACGCAGTATTTT. The encoded protein is CASREGGVDTQYF.

This chain uses TRBV10-2 with TRBJ1-5; D is unclear. The germline V and J ends were trimmed by 2 bases and 1 base, with 12 bases remaining between them. The CDR3 totals 16 residues. Germline CDR1 WSHSY, CDR2 SAAADI. For the CDR3, the DNA is TGCGCCAGCAGTGAGCTTAGTAGACCGAGCAATCAGCCCCAGCATTTT. This gives the protein CASSELSRPSNQPQHF.

This chain connects TRBV9 to TRBJ1-1; the D gene is possibly TRBD1 (5 bases). The germline CDR1 and CDR2 sequences are SGDLS and YYNGEE. The V and J ends lost 0 bases and 4 bases respectively, with 10 bases between them. There are 14 residues in the CDR3. CDR3 residues: CASSVAWGGTEAFF. CDR3 DNA: TGTGCCAGCAGCGTAGCTTGGGGGGGCACTGAAGCTTTCTTT. Based on the CDR3 plus reference TRBV9 and TRBJ1-1, the full variable domain is DSGVTQTPKHLITATGQRVTLRCSPRSGDLSVYWYQQSLDQGLQFLIQYYNGEERAKGNILERFSAQQFPDLHSELNLSSLELGDSALYFCASSVAWGGTEAFFGQGTRLTVV.

The chain employs TRBV6-6 and TRBJ2-7; D is possibly TRBD1 (5 bases). V lost 4 bases to trimming and J lost 0 bases, with 7 bases between them. There are 13 residues in the CDR3. Germline assignment: CDR1 MNHNY and CDR2 SVGAGI (reference sequence). CDR3 nucleotides: TGTGCCAGCAGTTTACAGGACTCCTACGAGCAGTACTTC. Amino acids: CASSLQDSYEQYF.

This chain connects TRBV27 to TRBJ2-7; D may match TRBD1 or TRBD2 (5 bases each). In germline, CDR1 is MNHEY, CDR2 SMNVEV (reference sequence). V lost 6 bases and J lost 3, with 12 bases in between. The CDR3 runs 13 residues. The DNA for the CDR3 is TGTGCCAGCAGCCAGGGACCCCTCTACGAGCAGTACTTC. Translation gives CASSQGPLYEQYF.

A few counts support this clone. The V gene is TRBV6-5, the J gene TRBJ2-1; 9 bases fit TRBD2. J was trimmed by 2 bases and V by 4 bases; bases with no gene match: 3. Germline CDR1 and CDR2: MNHEY and SVGAGI. This CDR3 contains 15 residues. The CDR3 region has the DNA TGTGCCAGCAGTTTCGCGGGAGGGCCCTACAATGAGCAGTTCTTC. The encoded protein is CASSFAGGPYNEQFF.

The genes are TRBV18 and TRBJ2-7, with D perhaps TRBD2 (6 bases). Germline assignment: CDR1 KGHSH and CDR2 LQKENI. The CDR3 totals 15 residues. Trimming pared 3 bases from V and 1 base from J, leaving 13 bases between. The CDR3 reads CASSPNVGTSYEQYF. DNA for the CDR3: TGTGCCAGCTCACCCAACGTAGGGACTTCCTACGAGCAGTACTTC.

This clone has more than one count but fewer than ten. This chain uses TRBV20-1 with TRBJ2-5; D gene unclear. Germline lookup yields CDR1 DFQATT and CDR2 SNEGSKA (reference sequence). The V and J ends lost 5 bases and 7 bases respectively, with 11 bases between them. This CDR3 has 11 amino acids. CDR3 protein: CSAPRYLTQYF. CDR3 nucleotide sequence: TGCAGTGCTCCCAGATATTTGACCCAGTACTTC.

This chain joins TRBV19 and TRBJ2-2; 11 bases are a match to TRBD2. V shed 2 bases and J 4 bases; nucleotides not matched to a gene: 0. Germline CDR1 and CDR2: LNHDA and SQIVND (reference sequence). CDR3 length: 15 amino acids. In DNA form, the CDR3 reads TGTGCCAGTAGTATAACTAGCGGGAGCACCGGGGAGCTGTTTTTT. Translating gives CASSITSGSTGELFF.

V and J are TRBV6-5 and TRBJ1-5, with D unresolved. This CDR3 comprises 15 residues. CDR1 and CDR2 from the germline V gene are MNHEY and SVGAGI. Trimming removed 0 bases from V and 2 bases from J, with 8 bases in between. The CDR3 DNA is TGTGCCAGCAGTTACTCGGGGAGTCGCAATCAGCCCCAGCATTTT. Its protein product is CASSYSGSRNQPQHF.